A selection of T cell receptor beta chains follows, all from one sample in a study of cytomegalovirus exposure and HLA in healthy donors. Measured with immunoSEQ multiplex PCR; TCRdb has only the in-frame clones, and not every one. The repertoire holds some 150,000 clones, 85% to 90% seen once, with roughly 1.5% in the top ten. Sequenced input: PBMCs. These receptor sequences come from a woman younger than 45 in good health and CMV-seronegative. Both conserved end residues are part of each CDR3. The D gene is left open where the match is weak. Some rows have no size entry. The others give once, few or many, or a class for an expanded clone.

d_call clone_size j_call v_call cdr3_aa cdr3_nt
TRBD1 . TRBJ2-7 TRBV5-1 CASSSTGGYEQYF TGCGCCAGCAGCTCCACAGGGGGTTACGAGCAGTACTTC
TRBD1 . TRBJ2-2 TRBV5-6 CASSGDRVLTGELFF TGTGCCAGCAGCGGGGACAGGGTACTTACCGGGGAGCTGTTTTTT
. few TRBJ1-2 TRBV27 CASSPLQRYGYTF TGTGCCAGCAGTCCCCTCCAGCGCTATGGCTACACCTTC
. . TRBJ1-1 TRBV9 CASSVPRGTEAFF TGTGCCAGCAGCGTCCCCCGGGGCACTGAAGCTTTCTTT
. . TRBJ2-7 TRBV14 CASSQVSYEQYF TGTGCCAGCAGCCAAGTTTCGTACGAGCAGTACTTC
. . TRBJ2-3 TRBV6-1 CASTGRGVTDTQYF TGTGCCAGCACCGGCCGGGGAGTAACAGATACGCAGTATTTT
. . TRBJ1-5 TRBV7-9 CASSLFRDQPQHF TGTGCCAGCAGCTTATTCAGGGATCAGCCCCAGCATTTT
. . TRBJ1-1 TRBV6-1 CASSPLDRRDTEAFF TGTGCCAGCAGTCCACTGGACCGGCGGGACACTGAAGCTTTCTTT
TRBD2 once TRBJ2-7 TRBV19 CASSTLAGPTYEQYF TGTGCCAGTAGTACCTTAGCGGGGCCTACCTACGAGCAGTACTTC
. . TRBJ1-4 TRBV6-5 CASIRWWASNEKLFF TGTGCCAGCATCAGATGGTGGGCCTCAAATGAAAAACTGTTTTTT
TRBD2 . TRBJ2-1 TRBV5-6 CASQPTSGASSYNEQFF TGTGCCAGCCAACCGACTAGCGGGGCTTCCTCCTACAATGAGCAGTTCTTC
TRBD1 . TRBJ1-3 TRBV9 CASSNRGTGNTIYF TGTGCCAGCAGCAACAGGGGCACTGGAAACACCATATATTTT
. . TRBJ2-3 TRBV4-1 CASSQEESTGQYF TGCGCCAGCAGCCAAGAAGAGAGTACTGGGCAGTATTTT
TRBD2 . TRBJ2-7 TRBV7-8 CASSPRDFGLADFTYEQYF TGTGCCAGCAGCCCTCGGGATTTCGGACTAGCGGATTTTACCTACGAGCAGTACTTC
. once TRBJ2-1 TRBV6-5 CASSYSSSYNEQFF TGTGCCAGCAGTTACTCGAGTAGTTACAATGAGCAGTTCTTC
. . TRBJ1-1 TRBV30 CAWSPVNTEAFF TGTGCCTGGAGTCCTGTTAACACTGAAGCTTTCTTT
TRBD1 . TRBJ2-5 TRBV5-1 CASSAGTDQETQYF TGCGCCAGCAGCGCCGGGACAGATCAAGAGACCCAGTACTTC
. . TRBJ2-7 TRBV4-1 CASSQEFEETYEQYF TGCGCCAGCAGCCAAGAGTTCGAAGAGACCTACGAGCAGTACTTC
. . TRBJ1-1 TRBV5-1 CASSSRGSQNTEAFF TGCGCCAGCAGCTCCCGGGGATCTCAGAACACTGAAGCTTTCTTT
TRBD1 few TRBJ2-2 TRBV2 CASTGQGITTGELFF TGTGCCAGCACTGGACAGGGAATAACCACCGGGGAGCTGTTTTTT
. . TRBJ1-1 TRBV19 CASTQAPSTEAFF TGTGCCAGTACTCAGGCTCCCTCGACTGAAGCTTTCTTT
TRBD1 . TRBJ2-7 TRBV6-1 CASREGTGFSYEQYF TGTGCCAGCAGGGAGGGGACAGGCTTCTCCTACGAGCAGTACTTC
TRBD2 . TRBJ2-2 TRBV19 CASTRRAGLTGELFF TGTGCCAGTACCAGGAGAGCGGGGTTAACCGGGGAGCTGTTTTTT
TRBD1 . TRBJ1-5 TRBV5-6 CASSLAGTGDQPQHF TGTGCCAGCAGCTTGGCCGGGACAGGGGATCAGCCCCAGCATTTT
. . TRBJ2-2 TRBV7-9 CASSEGAGGELFF TGTGCCAGCAGCGAGGGAGCCGGCGGGGAGCTGTTTTTT
TRBD1 . TRBJ1-1 TRBV5-1 CASRGTDTEAFF TGCGCCAGCAGGGGGACAGACACTGAAGCTTTCTTT
. . TRBJ2-7 TRBV7-2 CASSFSTRSSYEQYF TGTGCCAGCAGCTTCTCGACTCGGAGCTCCTACGAGCAGTACTTC
. . TRBJ1-6 TRBV11-2 CASTFGVESPLHF TGTGCCAGCACCTTCGGGGTGGAATCACCCCTCCACTTT
TRBD1 . TRBJ2-5 TRBV27 CASSKDRGRETQYF TGTGCCAGCAGTAAGGACAGGGGGCGAGAGACCCAGTACTTC
TRBD1 . TRBJ1-3 TRBV6-1 CASRADKGQYFGDF TGTGCCAGCAGAGCCGACAAGGGACAGTACTTTGGGGATTTT
TRBD1 . TRBJ1-1 TRBV19 CASSATGQGNTEAFF TGTGCCAGTAGTGCCACGGGACAGGGGAACACTGAAGCTTTCTTT
. . TRBJ2-7 TRBV28 CASSFLRVPYEQYF TGTGCCAGCAGTTTCCTGCGGGTCCCCTACGAGCAGTACTTC
. . TRBJ1-2 TRBV7-8 CASSSRGGHNYGYTF TGTGCCAGCAGCTCACGGGGAGGACATAACTATGGCTACACCTTC
. . TRBJ2-6 TRBV4-3 CASSPRTSGANVLTF TGCGCCAGCAGCCCAAGGACTTCTGGGGCCAACGTCCTGACTTTC
. . TRBJ2-2 TRBV7-9 CASSLTGGNTGELFF TGTGCCAGCAGCTTAACGGGGGGCAACACCGGGGAGCTGTTTTTT
. . TRBJ1-2 TRBV5-6 CASSLQGIDYGYTF TGTGCCAGCAGCTTGCAGGGTATTGACTATGGCTACACCTTC
. . TRBJ2-7 TRBV19 CASSDTYEQYF TGTGCCAGTAGCGACACCTACGAGCAGTACTTC
TRBD2 . TRBJ2-1 TRBV5-4 CASSFFAGGPLYNEQFF TGTGCCAGCAGCTTTTTTGCGGGGGGGCCCTTATACAATGAGCAGTTCTTC
. . TRBJ2-3 TRBV5-1 CASSLGDTAVDTQYF TGCGCCAGCAGCTTGGGGGACACAGCGGTAGATACGCAGTATTTT
. . TRBJ1-1 TRBV6-1 CASSGGHYTEAFF TGTGCCAGCTCCGGAGGGCACTACACTGAAGCTTTCTTT
TRBD1 . TRBJ2-1 TRBV29-1 CSVGQGEFF TGCAGCGTCGGACAGGGTGAGTTCTTC